The entry that follows covers one T cell receptor beta chain sequence. Its specificity is not known. This sample is part of a study of shared clonotypes between healthy human individuals. Study overall: Per-donor plates numbered three CD4 naive, three CD4 memory, two CD8 naive and one CD8 memory.

Study observations and caveats: Tissues were not sampled, only blood, and their repertoires likely differ. Naive subsets, compared against memory subsets, generally had larger estimated richness values.

Running of the assay took place at deep level. Assay: immunoSEQ multiplex PCR; the TCRdb copy retains only in-frame clones and omits some. The sample shows approximately 2.5 million clones, more than 80% of them seen only once. This CDR3 has 18 amino acids. Germline assignment: CDR1 SGDLS and CDR2 YYNGEE. Sequencing was done on a sample of naive CD4+ T cells sorted from blood. Subset given: CD45RA+ positively selected. The sequence was collected from a man aged 18 to 30 in good health. The V call is TRBV9, the J call TRBJ2-7; 9 positions agree with TRBD1. This CDR3 is CTSGPGTGRIMVSYEQYF. The CDR3 DNA reads as TGTACCTCAGGGCCCGGGACAGGGAGGATAATGGTTTCCTACGAGCAGTACTTC.